Reported below is one T cell receptor (beta chain). Its antigen remains unidentified. TCRdb's copy holds only in-frame clones and misses some; the assay was immunoSEQ multiplex PCR. The table lists about 17,000 clones, 73% of them singletons. The data stem from a study of OX40 agonist ivuxolimab in advanced cancers. Study results and limitations: Expanded clones were, on average, more numerous in CD8+ T cells than in CD4+.

The specimen comprised CD4+ or CD8+ T cells sorted from blood, sampled in a trial of the OX40 agonist ivuxolimab. This TCR derives from an adult with an advanced solid tumor such as melanoma, head and neck, liver or kidney cancer.

CDR3 bases: TGTGCCAGCAGTTCCGGAGTCCTCTCCTCCACCAATAAACTGTTTTTT. It codes for CASSSGVLSSTNKLFF. V is TRBV27 and J is TRBJ1-4; D gene ambiguous. Trimming stripped 4 bases from V and 11 bases from J, with 23 bases between. This CDR3 spans 16 amino acids. From germline, CDR1 is MNHEY and CDR2 SMNVEV (reference sequence).